This T cell receptor (beta chain) stems from a study of T cells in Graves' hyperthyroidism and ophthalmopathy. The CDR3 is 18 amino acids. Germline V gene lookup returns CDR1 SGDLS and CDR2 YYNGEE. The V gene end was trimmed by 3 bases and the J gene end by 0 bases; junction bases not matched to a gene: 9. Exclusion of patients followed from uncontrolled infection, other autoimmune disease, pregnancy or lactation. Isolation of PBMCs was performed on around 9.4 ml fresh peripheral blood. Study-wide points: In blood, most of the thyroid clonotypes expanded above 0.001 were also present.

On this clonotype itself: Its antigen is still unknown.

RNA transcripts gave rise to amplified TCR beta CDR3 regions. The HTBI primer set drove a first-round RT-PCR of the TCR CDR3. TCRdb re-derived calls from the multiplex PCR reads in MiXCR, one entry per CDR3 protein. The table lists approximately 690,000 distinct CDR3 sequences, roughly 20% of them singletons. This TCR came from a man aged 30 to 45 with Graves' ophthalmopathy. The chain carries TRBV9 and TRBJ2-1, with TRBD2 matching over 10 bases. Source material: blood. As DNA, the CDR3 is TGTGCCAGCAGCGATGCCAGAGCGGGGGGGAGCTCCTACAATGAGCAGTTCTTC. Translating it yields CASSDARAGGSSYNEQFF.